The 24 T cell receptor beta chains reported below all come from one sample, sequenced in a study of human T cells and chemical hapten exposure. From the RACE reads, TCRdb called clonotypes with MiXCR, one entry per CDR3 protein. This sample has roughly 150,000 distinct CDR3 sequences, with approximately 12% found just once. Time point given: patch test 2, 6 weeks after DPC sensitization. Treatment indicated: therapeutic diphenylcyclopropenone sensitization with weekly scalp DPC. The starting material was whole blood, obtained in connection with sensitization to the hapten diphenylcyclopropenone (DPC). All receptors derive from a woman aged 45-59 years with alopecia areata. Some clones in this sample may be carry-over from other donors' samples.

The chain combines TRBV6-2 or TRBV6-3 with TRBJ2-5, with D hard to call. V was trimmed by 2 bases and J by 5 bases, leaving 12 bases between them. Germline CDR1 and CDR2: MNHEY and SVGEGT. The CDR3 is 14 residues long. CDR3 sequence reads: CASSYLYLGETQYF. DNA for the CDR3: TGTGCCAGCAGTTACCTCTATCTAGGGGAGACCCAGTACTTC.

This clonotype occurred once. The chain couples TRBV14 to TRBJ2-1, with D maybe TRBD2 (7 bases). The germline CDR1 and CDR2 sequences are SGHDN and FVKESK. This CDR3 has 16 residues. The germline V and J ends were trimmed by 4 bases and 2 bases, with 15 bases remaining between them. The CDR3 region has the DNA TGTGCCAGCAGCCCCCACGGGGGGCTACCCTACAATGAGCAGTTCTTC. Amino acids: CASSPHGGLPYNEQFF.

V is TRBV6-5 and J is TRBJ2-5, with 7 bases fitting TRBD1. Trimming at V came to 5 bases and at J to 2 bases, leaving 8 bases not matched to a gene. Per the germline V gene, CDR1 is MNHEY and CDR2 is SVGAGI. The CDR3 covers 15 residues. This CDR3 is CASSRKRQGQETQYF. The CDR3 DNA sequence: TGTGCCAGCAGTAGAAAACGACAGGGTCAAGAGACCCAGTACTTC.

This clonotype was seen a handful of times. The chain carries TRBV29-1 and TRBJ2-3; either TRBD1 or TRBD2 may supply D (5 bases each). Trimming cost V 5 bases and J 6 bases, with 15 bases left between them. CDR1 is SQVTM and CDR2 is ANQGSEA in the germline V gene. There are 13 residues in the CDR3. For the CDR3, the DNA is TGCAGCGTTTTTGCAGGGTCGGGGGATACGCAGTATTTT. This sequence encodes CSVFAGSGDTQYF.

This clonotype was found a few times. This chain connects TRBV6-1 to TRBJ2-1; D not resolved. Germline-derived CDR1 and CDR2 are MNHNS and SASEGT. V shed 6 bases and J shed 6 bases, with 15 bases lying between them. The CDR3 is made up of 14 amino acids. The DNA for the CDR3 is TGTGCCAGCAGGGTGGATTGGTGGCTCAATGAGCAGTTCTTC. Protein product: CASRVDWWLNEQFF.

There are a few counts of this clonotype. The rearrangement links TRBV5-1 to TRBJ2-1; D might be TRBD1 (5 bases). This CDR3 contains 15 residues. Trimming pared 0 bases from V and 8 bases from J, leaving 15 bases between. Germline-derived CDR1 and CDR2 are SGHRS and YFSETQ. The CDR3 nucleotides are TGCGCCAGCAGCTTGGCCAGGGTGATGGAAGATGAGCAGTTCTTC. Translating it yields CASSLARVMEDEQFF.

This clonotype was observed a handful of times. J is TRBJ1-1 and V is TRBV5-1, with TRBD1 matching over 12 bases. V was pared by 4 bases and J by 1 base, with 8 bases of the junction left unmatched. CDR1 SGHRS and CDR2 YFSETQ come from the germline V gene. The CDR3 has 17 residues. The CDR3 sequence: CASSPGTGGAGNTEAFF. DNA for the CDR3: TGCGCCAGCAGCCCGGGGACAGGGGGCGCCGGGAACACTGAAGCTTTCTTT.

There are many counts of this clonotype. The gene calls are TRBV5-1 and TRBJ2-1; 8 nucleotides agree with TRBD2. The CDR3 consists of 17 residues. The germline gives CDR1 SGHRS, CDR2 YFSETQ. With 4 bases clipped from V and 0 bases from J, the junction kept 9 bases outside the gene matches. CDR3 sequence: CASSPGGQMSSYNEQFF. In DNA, the CDR3 is TGCGCCAGCAGCCCGGGGGGGCAGATGAGCTCCTACAATGAGCAGTTCTTC.

The chain uses TRBV7-2 and TRBJ2-3; 8 bases fit TRBD1. The CDR3 sequence is 14 residues long. CDR1 and CDR2 (germline): SGHTA, FQGNSA. Trimming cost V 5 bases and J 4 bases; bases outside gene matches: 5. CDR3 loop: CASSPQGAADTQYF. For the CDR3, the DNA is TGTGCCAGCAGCCCCCAGGGGGCCGCAGATACGCAGTATTTT.

The chain joins TRBV6-5 to TRBJ2-1; TRBD2 matches 14 bases. The junction had 12 bases not matched to a gene; V was cut back by 5 bases and J by 12 bases. The CDR3 has 16 residues. Per the germline V gene, CDR1 is MNHEY and CDR2 is SVGAGI. CDR3 DNA sequence: TGTGCCAGCAGTCAGCAGACTAGCGGGGGGGGACTGGGGCAGTTCTTC. Its translation: CASSQQTSGGGLGQFF.

This clonotype was seen many times. This chain joins TRBV29-1 and TRBJ2-7; D possibly corresponds to TRBD2 (6 bases). The CDR3 covers 11 residues. V lost 7 bases and J lost 6, with 13 bases in between. Per germline, CDR1 SQVTM and CDR2 ANQGSEA. CDR3 in DNA: TGCAGCGCATTGGACTACCGCGAGCAGTACTTC. Translation: CSALDYREQYF.

This rearrangement joins TRBV28 to TRBJ2-7; 7 positions match TRBD2. With 7 bases clipped from V and 6 bases from J, the junction kept 15 bases outside the gene matches. This CDR3 spans 15 amino acids. In germline, CDR1 is MDHEN, CDR2 SYDVKM. The CDR3 sequence is CASTHGGSLGGEQYF. The CDR3, as DNA: TGTGCCAGCACCCACGGCGGGAGCCTAGGAGGCGAGCAGTACTTC.

Many counts were recorded for this clonotype. J is TRBJ1-5 and V is TRBV28, with a possible D match to TRBD1 (5 bases). This CDR3 has 14 residues. Between the trimmed V and J ends, which lost 3 bases and 7 bases, there was a span of 13 bases. The V gene's germline CDR1 is MDHEN and CDR2 SYDVKM. DNA for the CDR3: TGTGCCAGCAGTTTCTTGCAGGGAGGCCAGCCCCAGCATTTT. Its translation: CASSFLQGGQPQHF.

The J gene is TRBJ2-4, the V gene TRBV12-3 or TRBV12-4; 7 positions agree with TRBD2. The CDR3 sequence is 17 residues long. The ends lost 3 bases at V and 1 base at J; junction bases unmatched: 9. The CDR3 DNA reads TGTGCCAGCAGTTTGGGGGGAGGGAGGTCCGCCAAAAACATTCAGTACTTC. As protein: CASSLGGGRSAKNIQYF.

The chain combines TRBV6-5 with TRBJ2-1; the D call may be TRBD1 or TRBD2 (6 bases each). Trimming left V 8 bases short and J 5 bases short, with 16 bases between. This CDR3 contains 14 residues. Germline V CDR1 and CDR2: MNHEY, SVGAGI. The CDR3 spells CASGRGRKDNEQFF. CDR3 bases: TGTGCCAGCGGCCGGGGGCGAAAGGACAATGAGCAGTTCTTC.

The sample holds many counts of this clonotype. In DNA, the CDR3 is TGTGCCAGCAGCTTACGTTCGACGGGAGTCCACAATGAGCAGTTCTTC. It codes for CASSLRSTGVHNEQFF. The chain employs TRBV7-2 and TRBJ2-1; D is perhaps TRBD2 (6 bases). The CDR3 is made up of 16 amino acids. Germline loops: CDR1 SGHTA, CDR2 FQGNSA. V was trimmed by 2 bases and J by 5 bases, leaving 16 bases between them. Full variable domain (remainder filled in from reference TRBV7-2 and TRBJ2-1): GAGVSQSPSNKVTEKGKDVELRCDPISGHTALYWYRQSLGQGLEFLIYFQGNSAPDKSGLPSDRFSAERTGGSVSTLTIQRTQQEDSAVYLCASSLRSTGVHNEQFFGPGTRLTVL.

The chain couples TRBV9 to TRBJ1-1; D gene unclear. V shed 4 bases and J shed 1 base, with 11 bases lying between them. Germline V lookup: CDR1 SGDLS, CDR2 YYNGEE. The CDR3 extends over 14 amino acids. In DNA form, the CDR3 reads TGTGCCAGCAGCCGTTCGACACAGAACACTGAAGCTTTCTTT. Amino acid sequence: CASSRSTQNTEAFF.

This clonotype appeared a few times. The chain employs TRBV10-2 and TRBJ2-7; TRBD1 matches at 8 bases. The junction had 14 bases not matched to a gene; V was cut back by 10 bases and J by 3 bases. From germline, CDR1 is WSHSY and CDR2 SAAADI. This CDR3 region has 15 residues. The DNA for the CDR3 is TGCGCCACCACCGGACGACAGGGGCGGATCTACGAGCAGTACTTC. Protein sequence: CATTGRQGRIYEQYF.

This chain links TRBV10-3 with TRBJ2-5; 11 bases are shared with TRBD2. Per germline, CDR1 ENHRY and CDR2 SYGVKD. The CDR3 is 14 residues long. J gave up 0 bases and V 10 bases, and 4 bases lay outside the gene matches. DNA of the CDR3: TGTGCCACCGGGACTAGCGGAAACCAAGAGACCCAGTACTTC. Its protein is CATGTSGNQETQYF.

A few counts support this clonotype. The CDR3 region is CASSAGGKGDEQFF. Written as DNA, the CDR3 is TGCGCCAGCAGCGCAGGCGGTAAGGGGGATGAGCAGTTCTTC. The V call is TRBV5-1, the J call TRBJ2-1, with D possibly matching TRBD1 (6 bases). This CDR3 has 14 residues. V lost 4 bases and J lost 8, with 16 bases in between. The germline V gene encodes CDR1 SGHRS and CDR2 YFSETQ.

CDR3 sequence: CASSYSIRGLAGNQETQYF. CDR3 nucleotide sequence: TGTGCCAGCAGTTATTCGATCCGCGGACTAGCGGGAAACCAAGAGACCCAGTACTTC. V usage is TRBV6-2 or TRBV6-3 and J usage is TRBJ2-5, with 12 bases fitting TRBD2. The V and J ends lost 3 bases and 0 bases, in that order; junction bases with no gene match: 11. CDR3 length: 19 amino acids. Germline V gene lookup returns CDR1 MNHEY and CDR2 SVGEGT.

The V and J genes are TRBV12-3 or TRBV12-4 and TRBJ2-1; 7 bases align to TRBD2. V was clipped by 5 bases and J by 6 bases; unmatched bases: 10. This CDR3 is 15 amino acids long. CDR3 in DNA: TGTGCCAGCAGTCGTAGCGGGTTCCCGTTCAATGAGCAGTTCTTC. As protein: CASSRSGFPFNEQFF.

This clonotype has only a few counts. The germline gene is not matched at one end of the junction; a read error may be the cause. The chain joins TRBV5-1 to TRBJ1-4; the D gene is possibly TRBD1 (5 bases). This CDR3 region has 14 residues. Germline V lookup: CDR1 SGHRS, CDR2 YFSETQ. CDR3 nucleotide sequence: TGCGCCAGCAGCTTGGAGGGGTTGGGTGAAAAACTTTTTTTT. Translating gives CASSLEGLGEKLFF.

Here the CDR3 DNA reads TGCGCCAGCAGCCGATTAGCGGGAGTGGATCCGCGGGAGCAGTTCTTC. Its translation: CASSRLAGVDPREQFF. The rearrangement joins TRBV5-1 to TRBJ2-1; TRBD2 aligns across 9 bases. Germline loops: CDR1 SGHRS, CDR2 YFSETQ. Trimming cost V 4 bases and J 10 bases; bases outside gene matches: 15. The CDR3 has 16 amino acids.